This T cell receptor beta chain was identified during a study of TIL therapy for anti-PD-1-resistant metastatic lung cancer. Turning to the study itself: Median tumor mutation burden was 1.5 mutations per megabase.

Time point denoted: pre-treatment sample, taken before nivolumab and TIL therapy. The CDR3 is 13 amino acids. Germline loops: CDR1 SGHTA, CDR2 FQGNSA. Trimming took 3 bases from V and 8 from J, leaving 11 bases between them. The immunoSEQ assay was v3. Only in-frame clones appear in the TCRdb table, and some are missing; sequencing was by immunoSEQ multiplex PCR. The sample carries some 46,000 clones, around three quarters recorded once. The receptor's source is a man between 65 and 85 years old with non-small cell lung cancer. The specimen was blood, collected at baseline. The chain links TRBV7-2 to TRBJ2-4; no clear D. This CDR3 is CASSLGPGDIQYF. The CDR3, as DNA: TGTGCCAGCAGCTTGGGCCCCGGTGACATTCAGTACTTC.